Reported below is one TCR beta chain. As yet, its antigen is unknown. Germline V gene lookup returns CDR1 SNHLY and CDR2 FYNNEI. Trimming shortened V by 8 bases and J by 2 bases, and 7 bases separated the two germline ends. The CDR3 loop spans 13 amino acids. The sample is drawn from a study of beta chain features in type 1 diabetes. Study-wide points: Whether TCRB rearrangement is influenced by HLA type went unresolved here. For Type 1 diabetes patients, all four CD4+ subsets carried TCRB CDR3s that were moderately but significantly shorter.

Investigators reverse transcribed all isolated RNA, so they sequenced expressed TCRB transcripts. Deep immunoSEQ sequencing covered naive, central memory and regulatory T cell samples. Sequencing used immunoSEQ multiplex PCR; TCRdb keeps in-frame clones, though not all of them. Altogether 300,000 to 350,000 clones are present, about 20% being singletons, with the ten largest covering 0.035% to 0.05%. Every donor provided one heparinised blood draw, which averaged approximately 100 mL. This TCR was sampled from a woman aged 18-29 years in good health. The chain recombines TRBV2 with TRBJ2-6; D might be TRBD1 (5 bases). Sequencing was done on a sample of naive CD4+ T cells from blood. The CDR3 protein is CASGRAGANVLTF. DNA of the CDR3: TGTGCCAGCGGCAGGGCTGGGGCCAACGTCCTGACTTTC. Together with reference TRBV2 and TRBJ2-6, the CDR3 gives the full variable domain: EPEVTQTPSHQVTQMGQEVILRCVPISNHLYFYWYRQILGQKVEFLVSFYNNEISEKSEIFDDQFSVERPDGSNFTLKIRSTKLEDSAMYFCASGRAGANVLTFGAGSRLTVL.